This TCR beta chain was captured in a study of siplizumab effects on memory and regulatory T cells. A note on this clone: An end of the junction differs from the germline gene, which may be a read error.

CDR3 size: 14 residues. The germline V gene has CDR1 LGHNT and CDR2 FRNRAP. The assay was immunoSEQ multiplex PCR, and TCRdb's table has in-frame clones only and misses some. The table lists more than 60,000 clones, 85% to 95% of them singletons. The chain links TRBV12-5 to TRBJ2-5; D ambiguous. The clonotype originates from a human donor in good health. Specimen: CD8+ T cells sorted from blood. CDR3 loop: CASGPGAPQEAQYF. DNA of the CDR3: TGTGCTAGTGGTCCTGGTGCCCCTCAAGAGGCCCAGTACTTC. Full variable domain (rest looked up from reference TRBV12-5 and TRBJ2-5): DARVTQTPRHKVTEMGQEVTMRCQPILGHNTVFWYRQTMMQGLELLAYFRNRAPLDDSGMPKDRFSAEMPDATLATLKIQPSEPRDSAVYFCASGPGAPQEAQYFGPGTRLLVL.